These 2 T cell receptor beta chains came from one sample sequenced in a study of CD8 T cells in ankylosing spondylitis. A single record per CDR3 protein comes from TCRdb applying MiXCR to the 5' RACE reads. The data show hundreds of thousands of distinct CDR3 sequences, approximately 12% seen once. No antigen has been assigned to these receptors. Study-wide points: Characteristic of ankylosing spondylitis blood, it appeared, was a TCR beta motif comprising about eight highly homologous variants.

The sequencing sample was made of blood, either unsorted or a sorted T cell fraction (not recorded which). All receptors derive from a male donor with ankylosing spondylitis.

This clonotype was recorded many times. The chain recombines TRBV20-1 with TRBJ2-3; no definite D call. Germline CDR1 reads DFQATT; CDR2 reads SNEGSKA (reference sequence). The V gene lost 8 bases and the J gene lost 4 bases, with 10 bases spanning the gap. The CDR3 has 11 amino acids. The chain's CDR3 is CSPGNPDTQYF. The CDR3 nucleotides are TGCAGTCCCGGTAACCCAGATACGCAGTATTTT.

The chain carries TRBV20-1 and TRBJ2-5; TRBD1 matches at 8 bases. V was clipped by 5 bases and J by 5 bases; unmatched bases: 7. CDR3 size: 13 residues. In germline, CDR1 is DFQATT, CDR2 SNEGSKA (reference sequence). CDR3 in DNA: TGCAGTGCTCCCGGGACAGGACAGGAGACCCAGTACTTC. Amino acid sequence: CSAPGTGQETQYF.